This T cell receptor (beta chain) was identified during a study of T cells after yellow fever vaccination. General study points: Sorted repertoires could include abundant contaminating clonotypes from bulk cells. Most clones from primary vaccination were detected again post-booster (around 95% CD4, 88% CD8). There was a small share of clonotypes that showed up in both the CD4 and CD8 compartments.

TCRdb passed the 5' RACE reads through MiXCR, listing each CDR3 protein once. The sample has about 360,000 distinct CDR3 sequences, about 6.2% seen once. V shed 6 bases, J shed 5 bases, and the junction held 7 bases outside the gene matches. CDR1 and CDR2 from the germline V gene are SGHTA and FQGNSA. CDR3 length: 14 residues. This clonotype was seen only a few times. Its antigen remains unidentified. The V and J genes are TRBV7-2 and TRBJ2-5; 9 nucleotides match TRBD1. The origin of this receptor is a man aged 30 to 39 who received the YFV17D yellow fever vaccine. The starting material was PBMCs, obtained 5 days after the yellow fever booster vaccination. In nucleotides, the CDR3 is TGTGCCAGCAGGCCACAGGGGGCAGGGGAGACCCAGTACTTC. Protein product: CASRPQGAGETQYF.